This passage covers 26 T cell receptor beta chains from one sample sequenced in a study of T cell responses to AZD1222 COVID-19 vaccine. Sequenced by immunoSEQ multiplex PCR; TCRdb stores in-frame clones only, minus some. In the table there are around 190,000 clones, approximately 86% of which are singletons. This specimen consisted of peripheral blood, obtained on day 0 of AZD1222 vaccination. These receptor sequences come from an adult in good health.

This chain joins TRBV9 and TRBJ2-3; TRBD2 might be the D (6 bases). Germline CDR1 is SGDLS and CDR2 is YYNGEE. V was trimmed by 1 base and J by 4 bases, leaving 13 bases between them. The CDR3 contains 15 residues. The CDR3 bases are TGTGCCAGCAGCGTAAGCGGTAGCGGTTCAGATACGCAGTATTTT. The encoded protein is CASSVSGSGSDTQYF.

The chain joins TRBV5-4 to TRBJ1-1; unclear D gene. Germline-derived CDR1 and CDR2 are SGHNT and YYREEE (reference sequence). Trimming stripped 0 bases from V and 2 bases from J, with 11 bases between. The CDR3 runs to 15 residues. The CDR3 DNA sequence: TGTGCCAGCAGCTTGGCGGCAGAGGGAAACACTGAAGCTTTCTTT. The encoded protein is CASSLAAEGNTEAFF.

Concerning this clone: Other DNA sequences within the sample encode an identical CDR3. This CDR3 reads CATSRDRGNTEAFF. Written as DNA, the CDR3 is TGTGCCACCAGCAGAGATCGGGGGAACACTGAAGCTTTCTTT. The V gene is TRBV15, the J gene TRBJ1-1; D call uncertain. Germline V gene lookup returns CDR1 LNHNV and CDR2 YYDKDF (reference sequence). This CDR3 comprises 14 residues. V was cut by 0 bases and J by 1 base, with 6 bases left in between.

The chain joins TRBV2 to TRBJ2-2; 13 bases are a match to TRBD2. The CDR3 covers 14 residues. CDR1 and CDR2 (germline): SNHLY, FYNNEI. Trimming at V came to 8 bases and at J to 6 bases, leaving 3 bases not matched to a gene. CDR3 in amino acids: CASCGLAGAGELFF. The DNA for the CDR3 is TGTGCCAGCTGCGGACTAGCGGGAGCCGGGGAGCTGTTTTTT.

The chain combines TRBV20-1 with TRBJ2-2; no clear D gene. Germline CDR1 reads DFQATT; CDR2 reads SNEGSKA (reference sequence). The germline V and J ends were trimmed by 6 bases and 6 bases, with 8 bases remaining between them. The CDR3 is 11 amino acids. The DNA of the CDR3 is TGCAGTGCCGCCCCCCCCGGGGAGCTGTTTTTT. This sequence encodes CSAAPPGELFF.

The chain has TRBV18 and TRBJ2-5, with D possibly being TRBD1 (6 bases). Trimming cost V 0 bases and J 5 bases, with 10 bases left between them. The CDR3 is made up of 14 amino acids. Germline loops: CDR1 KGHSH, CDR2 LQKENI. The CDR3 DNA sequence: TGTGCCAGCTCACCACCGACAGGTCGGGAGACCCAGTACTTC. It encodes CASSPPTGRETQYF.

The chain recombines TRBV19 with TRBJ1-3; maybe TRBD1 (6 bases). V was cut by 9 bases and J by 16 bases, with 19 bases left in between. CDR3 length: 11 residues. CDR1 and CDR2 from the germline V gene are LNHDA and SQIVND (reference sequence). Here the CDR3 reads CASRGSGTSYF. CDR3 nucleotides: TGTGCCAGCAGAGGGTCCGGGACATCCTATTTT.

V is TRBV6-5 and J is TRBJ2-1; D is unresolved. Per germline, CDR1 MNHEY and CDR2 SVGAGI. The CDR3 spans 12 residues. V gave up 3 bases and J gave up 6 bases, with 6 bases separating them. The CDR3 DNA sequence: TGTGCCAGCAGTTATGGGCGCAATGAGCAGTTCTTC. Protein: CASSYGRNEQFF.

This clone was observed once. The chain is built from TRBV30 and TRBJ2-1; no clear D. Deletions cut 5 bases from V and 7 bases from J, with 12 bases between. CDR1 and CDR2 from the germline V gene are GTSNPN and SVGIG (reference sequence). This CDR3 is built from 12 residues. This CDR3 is CAWGPGGNEQFF. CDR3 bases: TGTGCCTGGGGACCGGGTGGGAATGAGCAGTTCTTC.

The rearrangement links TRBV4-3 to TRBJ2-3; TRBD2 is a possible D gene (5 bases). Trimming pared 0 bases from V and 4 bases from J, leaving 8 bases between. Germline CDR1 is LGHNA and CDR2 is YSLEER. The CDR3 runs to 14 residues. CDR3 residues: CASSQEDGADTQYF. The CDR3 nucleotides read TGCGCCAGCAGCCAAGAAGACGGGGCAGATACGCAGTATTTT.

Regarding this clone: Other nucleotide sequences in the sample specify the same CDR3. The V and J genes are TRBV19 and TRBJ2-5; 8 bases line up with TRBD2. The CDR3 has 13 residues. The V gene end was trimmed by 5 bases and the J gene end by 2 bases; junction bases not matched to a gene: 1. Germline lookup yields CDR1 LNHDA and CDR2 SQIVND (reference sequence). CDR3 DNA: TGTGCCAGTAGTCCTAGCGGGCAAGAGACCCAGTACTTC. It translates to CASSPSGQETQYF.

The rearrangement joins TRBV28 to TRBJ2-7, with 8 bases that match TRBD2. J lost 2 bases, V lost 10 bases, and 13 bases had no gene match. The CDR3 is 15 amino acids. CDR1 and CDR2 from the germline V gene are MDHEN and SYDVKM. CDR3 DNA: TGTGCCACCCAGGGGAGCGGGGGCCCGACCTACGAGCAGTACTTC. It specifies CATQGSGGPTYEQYF. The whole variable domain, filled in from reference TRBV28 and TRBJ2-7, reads DVKVTQSSRYLVKRTGEKVFLECVQDMDHENMFWYRQDPGLGLRLIYFSYDVKMKEKGDIPEGYSVSREKKERFSLILESASTNQTSMYLCATQGSGGPTYEQYFGPGTRLTVT.

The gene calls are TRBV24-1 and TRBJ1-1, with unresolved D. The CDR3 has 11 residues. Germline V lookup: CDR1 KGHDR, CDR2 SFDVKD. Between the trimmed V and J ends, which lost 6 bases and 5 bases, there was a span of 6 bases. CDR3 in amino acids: CATSRGTEAFF. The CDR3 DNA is TGTGCCACCAGTAGAGGAACTGAAGCTTTCTTT.

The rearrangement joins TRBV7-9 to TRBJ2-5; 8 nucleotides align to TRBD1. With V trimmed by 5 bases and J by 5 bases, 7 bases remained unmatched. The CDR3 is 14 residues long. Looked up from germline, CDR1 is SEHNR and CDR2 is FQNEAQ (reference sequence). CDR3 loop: CASSPGTGRETQYF. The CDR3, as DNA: TGTGCCAGCAGCCCCGGGACAGGTCGGGAGACCCAGTACTTC.

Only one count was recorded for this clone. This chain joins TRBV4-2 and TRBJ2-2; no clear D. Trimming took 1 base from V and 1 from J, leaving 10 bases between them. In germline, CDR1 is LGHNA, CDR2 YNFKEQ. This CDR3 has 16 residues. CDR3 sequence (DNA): TGTGCCAGCAGCCAAGGGGCCAGGCAGAACACCGGGGAGCTGTTTTTT. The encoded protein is CASSQGARQNTGELFF.

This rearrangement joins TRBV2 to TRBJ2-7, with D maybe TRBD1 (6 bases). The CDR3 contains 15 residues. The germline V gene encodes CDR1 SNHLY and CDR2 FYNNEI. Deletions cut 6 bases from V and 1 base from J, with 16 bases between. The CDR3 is CASRFTGTQSYEQYF. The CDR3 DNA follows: TGTGCCAGCAGGTTTACCGGGACACAATCCTACGAGCAGTACTTC.

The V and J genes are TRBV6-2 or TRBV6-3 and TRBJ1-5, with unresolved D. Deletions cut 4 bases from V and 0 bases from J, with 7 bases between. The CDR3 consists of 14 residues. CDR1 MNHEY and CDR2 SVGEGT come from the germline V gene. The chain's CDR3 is CASSSGDSNQPQHF. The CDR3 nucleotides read TGTGCCAGCAGTTCAGGAGATAGCAATCAGCCCCAGCATTTT.

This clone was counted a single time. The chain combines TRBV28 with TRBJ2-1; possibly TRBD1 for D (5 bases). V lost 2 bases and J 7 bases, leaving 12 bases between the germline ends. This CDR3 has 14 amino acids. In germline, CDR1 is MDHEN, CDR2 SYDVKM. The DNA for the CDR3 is TGTGCCAGCAGTTTAATCCCTCAGGGTAATGAGCAGTTCTTC. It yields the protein CASSLIPQGNEQFF.

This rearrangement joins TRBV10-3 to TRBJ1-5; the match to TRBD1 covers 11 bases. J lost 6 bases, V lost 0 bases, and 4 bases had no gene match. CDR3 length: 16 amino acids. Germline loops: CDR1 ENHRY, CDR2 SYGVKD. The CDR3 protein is CAISESIGQGAQPQHF. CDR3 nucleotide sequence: TGTGCCATCAGTGAGTCGATCGGACAGGGGGCTCAGCCCCAGCATTTT.

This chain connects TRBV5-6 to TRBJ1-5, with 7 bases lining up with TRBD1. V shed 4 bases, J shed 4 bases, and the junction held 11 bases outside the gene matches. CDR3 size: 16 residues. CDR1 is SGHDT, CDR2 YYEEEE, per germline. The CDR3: CASSPGEGAQNQPQHF. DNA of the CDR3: TGTGCCAGCAGCCCCGGAGAGGGGGCTCAAAATCAGCCCCAGCATTTT.

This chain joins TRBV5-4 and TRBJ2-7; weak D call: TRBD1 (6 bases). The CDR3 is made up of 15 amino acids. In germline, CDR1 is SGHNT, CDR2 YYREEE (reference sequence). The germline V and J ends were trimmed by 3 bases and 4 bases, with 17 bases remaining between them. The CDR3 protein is CASSWTREQGYEQYF. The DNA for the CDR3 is TGTGCCAGCAGCTGGACGAGGGAACAGGGTTACGAGCAGTACTTC.

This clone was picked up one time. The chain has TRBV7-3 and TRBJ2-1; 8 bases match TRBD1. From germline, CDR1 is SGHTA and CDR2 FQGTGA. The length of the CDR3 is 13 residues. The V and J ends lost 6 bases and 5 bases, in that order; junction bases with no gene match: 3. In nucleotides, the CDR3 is TGTGCCAGCAGTTACAGGGGGAACAATGAGCAGTTCTTC. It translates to CASSYRGNNEQFF. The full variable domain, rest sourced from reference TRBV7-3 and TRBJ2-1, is GAGVSQTPSNKVTEKGKYVELRCDPISGHTALYWYRQSLGQGPEFLIYFQGTGAADDSGLPNDRFFAVRPEGSVSTLKIQRTERGDSAVYLCASSYRGNNEQFFGPGTRLTVL.

The CDR3 bases are TGTGCCAGCAGCCAGGGTAGCGGGAACACCGGGGAGCTGTTTTTT. Translated: CASSQGSGNTGELFF. The chain recombines TRBV4-2 with TRBJ2-2; a possible D gene is TRBD2 (6 bases). The V end lost 3 bases, the J end lost 1 base, and 9 bases lay between the germline ends. The CDR3 consists of 15 residues. Germline V lookup: CDR1 LGHNA, CDR2 YNFKEQ.

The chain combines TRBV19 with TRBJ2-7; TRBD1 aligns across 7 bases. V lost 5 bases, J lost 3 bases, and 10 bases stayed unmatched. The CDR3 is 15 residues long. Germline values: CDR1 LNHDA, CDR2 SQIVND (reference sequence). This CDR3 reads CASSVATGESYEQYF. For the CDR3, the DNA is TGTGCCAGTAGTGTAGCCACAGGGGAAAGCTACGAGCAGTACTTC.

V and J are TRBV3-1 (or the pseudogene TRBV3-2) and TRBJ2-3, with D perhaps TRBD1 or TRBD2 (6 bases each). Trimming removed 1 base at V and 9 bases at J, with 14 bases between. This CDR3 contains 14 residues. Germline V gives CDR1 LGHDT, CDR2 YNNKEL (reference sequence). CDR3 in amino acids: CASSQVAGGETQYF. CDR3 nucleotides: TGTGCCAGCAGCCAAGTGGCCGGGGGCGAGACGCAGTATTTT.

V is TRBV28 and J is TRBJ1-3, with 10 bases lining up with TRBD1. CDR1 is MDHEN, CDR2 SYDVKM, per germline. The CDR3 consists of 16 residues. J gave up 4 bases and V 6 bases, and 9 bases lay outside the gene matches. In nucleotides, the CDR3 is TGTGCCAGCAGCCGCCCGGGACAGGGGAAAGGAAACACCATATATTTT. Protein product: CASSRPGQGKGNTIYF.